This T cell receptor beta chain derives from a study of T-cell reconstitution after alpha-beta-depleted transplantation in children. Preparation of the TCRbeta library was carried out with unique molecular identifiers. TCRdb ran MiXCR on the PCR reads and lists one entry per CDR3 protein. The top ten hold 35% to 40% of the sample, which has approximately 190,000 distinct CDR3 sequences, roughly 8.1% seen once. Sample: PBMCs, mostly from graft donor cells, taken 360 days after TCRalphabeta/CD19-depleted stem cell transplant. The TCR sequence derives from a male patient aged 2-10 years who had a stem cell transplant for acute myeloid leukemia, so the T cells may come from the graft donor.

As DNA, the CDR3 is TGCAGTGCTAGAGATCGAGGGGAGCTGTTTTTT. Protein sequence: CSARDRGELFF. This sequence joins TRBV20-1 and TRBJ2-2; D is unclear. Per the germline V gene, CDR1 is DFQATT and CDR2 is SNEGSKA (reference sequence). This CDR3 spans 11 amino acids. Trimming removed 0 bases at V and 8 bases at J, with 4 bases between.